Shown below are 32 T cell receptor beta chains from a single sample sequenced in a study of T cell repertoires in cytomegalovirus infection (dated by TCRdb to between 2018 and 2021). No antigen is known for these receptors. The sequencing machine was an Illumina HiSeq 1500. TCRdb trimmed public reads at Q25 via fastp, called clones via MiXCR and kept in-frame beta chains. Records with the same CDR3 protein are collapsed into one entry carrying the most frequent genes and DNA. Recorded for this sample are over 250,000 distinct CDR3 sequences; 20% to 25% of them occurred a single time. The top ten hold roughly 19% of the sample. The sample's treatment or condition label, in plain terms: in vitro stimulation with specific CMV peptide epitopes to enrich CMV-specific T cells. This sample comprised cultured PBMCs, obtained from culture after CMV antigen stimulation. The receptors stem from a human donor in good health (CMV status not recorded). Some clones in this sample may be carry-over from other donors' samples.

V gene TRBV5-1 combines with J gene TRBJ2-7; 12 bases agree with TRBD2. Looked up from germline, CDR1 is SGHRS and CDR2 is YFSETQ. After removal of 9 bases from V and 10 bases from J, the junction contained 14 bases not matched to a gene. The CDR3 spans 14 residues. CDR3 bases: TGCGCCACCGTCGAAGGGACTAGCGGGTTCCCTCAGTACGTC. Protein: CATVEGTSGFPQYV.

V and J are TRBV20-1 and TRBJ2-1; possibly TRBD2 for D (6 bases). The CDR3 runs to 12 residues. V was trimmed by 7 bases and J by 5 bases, leaving 12 bases between them. Germline values: CDR1 DFQATT, CDR2 SNEGSKA (reference sequence). The CDR3 DNA is TGCAGTGGGACTTGGGGGGACAATGAGCAGTTCTTC. It codes for CSGTWGDNEQFF.

Ten or more counts support this clonotype. This sequence joins TRBV7-8 and TRBJ1-5; tentative D call: TRBD1 (6 bases). Germline CDR1 is SGHVS and CDR2 is FQNEAQ. This CDR3 region has 15 residues. Trimming took 1 base from V and 7 from J, leaving 14 bases between them. The CDR3 here is CASSLVYREDQPQHF. For the CDR3, the DNA is TGTGCCAGCAGCTTAGTTTACAGGGAGGACCAGCCCCAGCATTTT.

This clonotype came up a few times. The V gene is TRBV5-3, the J gene TRBJ2-7; tentatively, D is TRBD1 (6 bases). TRBV5-3 is assigned to the ORF class and has an uncertain function. The germline V and J ends were trimmed by 8 bases and 2 bases, with 17 bases remaining between them. There are 14 residues in the CDR3. CDR3 amino acids: CASSKQQGAYEQYF. As DNA, the CDR3 is TGTGCCAGCAGCAAACAACAGGGAGCCTACGAGCAGTACTTC.

This clonotype has a count of ten or more. The chain links TRBV12-5 to TRBJ1-1; tentative D call: TRBD1 (5 bases). V was trimmed by 1 base and J by 6 bases, leaving 6 bases between them. Germline assignment: CDR1 LGHNT and CDR2 FRNRAP. The CDR3 is made up of 12 amino acids. CDR3 bases: TGTGCTAGTGGTTTGGGGGGGGCTGAAGCTTTCTTT. Protein: CASGLGGAEAFF. The whole variable domain, remainder taken from reference TRBV12-5 and TRBJ1-1, is DARVTQTPRHKVTEMGQEVTMRCQPILGHNTVFWYRQTMMQGLELLAYFRNRAPLDDSGMPKDRFSAEMPDATLATLKIQPSEPRDSAVYFCASGLGGAEAFFGQGTRLTVV.

Only a few counts were recorded for this clonotype. This chain uses TRBV5-4 with TRBJ2-6, with TRBD2 as a possible D gene (6 bases). The CDR3 runs 14 residues. The germline gives CDR1 SGHNT, CDR2 YYREEE (reference sequence). Deletions cut 7 bases from V and 2 bases from J, with 10 bases between. The CDR3 loop reads CASAPGAGANVLTF. For the CDR3, the DNA is TGTGCCAGCGCCCCGGGGGCTGGGGCCAACGTCCTGACTTTC. Full variable domain (rest looked up from reference TRBV5-4 and TRBJ2-6): ETGVTQSPTHLIKTRGQQVTLRCSSQSGHNTVSWYQQALGQGPQFIFQYYREEENGRGNFPPRFSGLQFPNYSSELNVNALELDDSALYLCASAPGAGANVLTFGAGSRLTVL.

This clonotype came up many times. This chain joins TRBV7-2 and TRBJ1-1, with unresolved D. The ends were cut back, 5 bases at V and 0 bases at J, with 10 bases in the middle. The CDR3 length is 14 residues. Germline values: CDR1 SGHTA, CDR2 FQGNSA. Written as DNA, the CDR3 is TGTGCCAGCAGCCAACAGCACCTGAACACTGAAGCTTTCTTT. Its translation is CASSQQHLNTEAFF.

In its sample, this clonotype was seen a few times. The rearrangement links TRBV12-3 or TRBV12-4 to TRBJ2-2; D unresolved. This CDR3 spans 17 amino acids. With 6 bases removed from V and 1 base from J, the gap between germline ends came to 18 bases. The chain's CDR3 is CASRPEYHTKNTGELFF. CDR3 DNA sequence: TGTGCCAGCAGACCCGAATATCACACTAAGAACACCGGGGAGCTGTTTTTT.

The rearrangement uses TRBV4-1 and TRBJ2-2; 10 bases are a match to TRBD2. Germline values: CDR1 MGHRA, CDR2 YSYEKL. V gave up 3 bases and J gave up 7 bases; unmatched junction bases: 20. The CDR3 is 20 residues long. CDR3 DNA sequence: TGCGCCAGCAGCCATCAGATATGGGCTAGCGGGAGTTTTGAGGGCGGGGAGCTGTTTTTT. Translation: CASSHQIWASGSFEGGELFF.

This clonotype appeared a few times. J is TRBJ1-1 and V is TRBV29-1; a weak D match, TRBD1 (6 bases). The CDR3 is made up of 14 amino acids. Germline assignment: CDR1 SQVTM and CDR2 ANQGSEA. V dropped 6 bases and J dropped 6 bases, with 20 bases sitting between them. The CDR3 loop is CSVVKGGGPSEAFF. CDR3 nucleotides: TGCAGCGTGGTAAAGGGGGGAGGTCCCTCTGAAGCTTTCTTT. The entire variable domain, with the rest obtained from reference TRBV29-1 and TRBJ1-1, is as follows: SAVISQKPSRDICQRGTSLTIQCQVDSQVTMMFWYRQQPGQSLTLIATANQGSEATYESGFVIDKFPISRPNLTFSTLTVSNMSPEDSSIYLCSVVKGGGPSEAFFGQGTRLTVV.

Many counts were recorded for this clonotype. This chain joins TRBV7-2 and TRBJ2-7; a weak D match, TRBD1 (5 bases). V shed 1 base and J shed 5 bases, with 12 bases lying between them. The CDR3 loop spans 14 amino acids. Looked up from germline, CDR1 is SGHTA and CDR2 is FQGNSA. This chain's CDR3 is CASSLETGPHEQYF. The DNA for the CDR3 is TGTGCCAGCAGCTTAGAAACAGGTCCCCACGAGCAGTACTTC.

The rearrangement links TRBV23-1 to TRBJ2-4; D is undetermined. TRBV23-1 qualifies as an ORF whose function is uncertain. The CDR3 has 16 residues. V lost 1 base to trimming and J lost 0 bases, with 10 bases between them. CDR3 sequence (DNA): TGCGCCAGCAGTCAATTGGGTAGAGAAGCCAAAAACATTCAGTACTTC. It yields the protein CASSQLGREAKNIQYF.

The CDR3 sequence: CASTLDGVSNQPQHF. DNA for the CDR3: TGTGCCAGCACTCTAGACGGTGTAAGCAATCAGCCCCAGCATTTT. The rearrangement links TRBV6-2 or TRBV6-3 to TRBJ1-5; the D is unclear. Trimming cost V 7 bases and J 1 base, with 14 bases left between them. Germline lookup yields CDR1 MNHEY and CDR2 SVGEGT. The CDR3 is 15 amino acids.

This clonotype was seen ten or more times. The V and J genes are TRBV6-4 and TRBJ1-5; weak D call: TRBD1 (5 bases). The V end lost 3 bases, the J end lost 3 bases, and 6 bases lay between the germline ends. CDR1 and CDR2 from the germline V gene are MRHNA and SNTAGT. The CDR3 contains 13 residues. The CDR3 DNA reads as TGTGCCAGCAGTGAGGACAACAATCAGCCCCAGCATTTT. Translation gives CASSEDNNQPQHF.

This clonotype was counted only a few times. V gene TRBV7-2 combines with J gene TRBJ2-3; D not resolved. The germline CDR1 and CDR2 sequences are SGHTA and FQGNSA. The CDR3 is 13 residues long. V was clipped by 3 bases and J by 5 bases, with 9 bases between them. CDR3 DNA: TGTGCCAGCAGCTTCGGGTCGGGAGATACGCAGTATTTT. This translates into CASSFGSGDTQYF. The whole variable domain, filled in from reference TRBV7-2 and TRBJ2-3, reads GAGVSQSPSNKVTEKGKDVELRCDPISGHTALYWYRQSLGQGLEFLIYFQGNSAPDKSGLPSDRFSAERTGGSVSTLTIQRTQQEDSAVYLCASSFGSGDTQYFGPGTRLTVL.

This clonotype was recorded many times. The gene calls are TRBV10-3 and TRBJ2-1; TRBD2 is a possible D gene (6 bases). The CDR3 contains 13 residues. Germline-derived CDR1 and CDR2 are ENHRY and SYGVKD. The V and J ends lost 10 bases and 4 bases respectively, with 14 bases between them. Here the CDR3 reads CATSLGGYNEQFF. CDR3 sequence (DNA): TGTGCCACCTCCCTGGGGGGTTACAATGAGCAGTTCTTC.

This clonotype has at least ten counts. The V and J genes are TRBV7-2 and TRBJ1-5; no clear D. The CDR3 spans 15 residues. The germline V gene encodes CDR1 SGHTA and CDR2 FQGNSA. The ends were cut back, 3 bases at V and 1 base at J, with 10 bases in the middle. CDR3 region: CASSLRGGSNQPQHF. CDR3 nucleotide sequence: TGTGCCAGCAGCTTGCGGGGTGGGAGCAATCAGCCCCAGCATTTT. The whole variable domain, remainder taken from reference TRBV7-2 and TRBJ1-5, is GAGVSQSPSNKVTEKGKDVELRCDPISGHTALYWYRQSLGQGLEFLIYFQGNSAPDKSGLPSDRFSAERTGGSVSTLTIQRTQQEDSAVYLCASSLRGGSNQPQHFGDGTRLSIL.

The rearrangement joins TRBV18 to TRBJ1-4; no firm D call. The CDR3 loop spans 12 amino acids. Germline CDR1 KGHSH, CDR2 LQKENI. V lost 2 bases and J 13 bases, leaving 11 bases between the germline ends. The CDR3 sequence is CASSPDWNALFF. The CDR3 DNA reads TGTGCCAGCTCACCAGACTGGAACGCACTGTTTTTT.

This clonotype was seen a single time. The chain couples TRBV6-6 to TRBJ2-3; D is uncertain. V lost 10 bases and J lost 8, with 13 bases in between. The germline V gene has CDR1 MNHNY and CDR2 SVGAGI (reference sequence). CDR3 size: 11 residues. For the CDR3, the DNA is TGTGCCACCTTGGAGAGATCTACGCAGTATTTT. Translated, it gives CATLERSTQYF.

This clonotype showed up many times. The chain employs TRBV7-2 and TRBJ2-2; 8 positions agree with TRBD1. The CDR3 has 15 residues. From germline, CDR1 is SGHTA and CDR2 FQGNSA. V trimming: 3 bases; J trimming: 0 bases; junction bases outside the gene matches: 0. Here the CDR3 reads CASSLDRANTGELFF. Written as DNA, the CDR3 is TGTGCCAGCAGCTTGGACAGGGCGAACACCGGGGAGCTGTTTTTT.

The chain couples TRBV28 to TRBJ2-7; no definite D call. CDR3 length: 16 residues. CDR1 and CDR2 (germline): MDHEN, SYDVKM. V dropped 5 bases and J dropped 7 bases, with 24 bases sitting between them. The CDR3 region has the DNA TGTGCCAGCAGTCCGAGATTCTTTCCTTACGTGGGGGAGCAGTACTTC. Its translation is CASSPRFFPYVGEQYF.

The V call is TRBV10-3, the J call TRBJ2-7; D remains ambiguous. This CDR3 comprises 16 residues. The V end was cut by 0 bases, the J end by 0 bases, with 12 bases between. Looked up from germline, CDR1 is ENHRY and CDR2 is SYGVKD. The CDR3 bases are TGTGCCATCAGTGAGTCACGGGCATTCAGCTCCTACGAGCAGTACTTC. Protein product: CAISESRAFSSYEQYF.

This clonotype was found a few times. The J gene is TRBJ2-3, the V gene TRBV4-3; TRBD2 aligns across 7 bases. The CDR3 contains 17 residues. Trimming took 4 bases from V and 2 from J; bases not matched to a gene: 12. CDR1 and CDR2 from the germline V gene are LGHNA and YSLEER. The CDR3 sequence: CASSLTAQLAITDTQYF. The CDR3 nucleotides are TGCGCCAGCAGCCTGACCGCTCAACTAGCGATCACAGATACGCAGTATTTT.

The table lists this clonotype with a few counts. The chain uses TRBV28 and TRBJ2-7, with 7 bases that match TRBD2. The germline CDR1 and CDR2 sequences are MDHEN and SYDVKM. V trimming: 5 bases; J trimming: 4 bases; junction bases outside the gene matches: 11. The CDR3 runs to 15 residues. The CDR3, as DNA: TGTGCCAGCAGTCCGGCGGCTAGCGGAATTTACGAGCAGTACTTC. This sequence encodes CASSPAASGIYEQYF.

The sample holds many counts of this clonotype. The genes are TRBV7-8 and TRBJ2-2; 7 nucleotides match TRBD2. CDR3 length equals 18 residues. Germline lookup yields CDR1 SGHVS and CDR2 FQNEAQ. V dropped 4 bases and J dropped 1; count of bases not matched to a gene: 12. In nucleotides, the CDR3 is TGTGCCAGCAGCTCACCCATTTCAAGCGGGATGAACACCGGGGAGCTGTTTTTT. This encodes CASSSPISSGMNTGELFF.

In this sample, this clonotype turned up a few times. The chain has TRBV7-9 and TRBJ2-7, with no clear D. Trimming shortened V by 0 bases and J by 4 bases, and 13 bases separated the two germline ends. This CDR3 has 15 residues. Germline V gene sequence: CDR1 SEHNR, CDR2 FQNEAQ (reference sequence). The CDR3 DNA is TGTGCCAGCAGCTTAGCAGCAAGATCCGTTTACGAGCAGTACTTC. As protein: CASSLAARSVYEQYF.

This chain links TRBV6-6 with TRBJ1-2; the match to TRBD1 covers 7 bases. After removal of 6 bases from V and 6 bases from J, the junction contained 4 bases not matched to a gene. The CDR3 runs 12 residues. Germline CDR1 is MNHNY and CDR2 is SVGAGI (reference sequence). The CDR3 sequence is CASSSGTDGYTF. The CDR3, as DNA: TGTGCCAGCAGCTCCGGGACAGATGGCTACACCTTC.

V gene TRBV29-1 combines with J gene TRBJ1-2; 9 bases agree with TRBD1. With 4 bases clipped from V and 2 bases from J, the junction kept 14 bases outside the gene matches. The CDR3 runs to 17 residues. From germline, CDR1 is SQVTM and CDR2 ANQGSEA. This CDR3 is CSVAGIPGQGLNYGYTF. The CDR3 nucleotides are TGCAGCGTTGCGGGAATTCCGGGACAGGGACTAAACTATGGCTACACCTTC.

J is TRBJ1-2 and V is TRBV12-5; D might be TRBD1 (5 bases). The CDR3 contains 15 residues. V was cut by 2 bases and J by 6 bases, with 16 bases left in between. Germline V gives CDR1 LGHNT, CDR2 FRNRAP. CDR3 sequence reads: CASGLIERGGDGYTF. The CDR3 DNA sequence: TGTGCTAGTGGTTTGATCGAAAGGGGAGGAGATGGCTACACCTTC.

In this sample, this clonotype turned up once. CDR3 DNA: TGTGCCAGCAGTTCCGGCGTAGCCTACAATGAGCAGTTCTTC. This sequence encodes CASSSGVAYNEQFF. The gene calls are TRBV12-3 or TRBV12-4 and TRBJ2-1, with D unresolved. This CDR3 comprises 14 residues. Trimming stripped 4 bases from V and 2 bases from J, with 9 bases between.

This clonotype appeared a few times. The DNA for the CDR3 is TGTGCCAGCAGCTTAGGGACAGGGGGCGGCAATCAGCCCCAGCATTTT. Its translation is CASSLGTGGGNQPQHF. This sequence joins TRBV7-9 and TRBJ1-5, with 11 nucleotides matching TRBD1. The CDR3 contains 16 residues. CDR1 and CDR2 (germline): SEHNR, FQNEAQ (reference sequence). Trimming at V came to 1 base and at J to 2 bases, leaving 1 base not matched to a gene.

This clonotype was detected ten times or more. The chain links TRBV5-4 to TRBJ1-1; 7 positions agree with TRBD1. The germline V gene has CDR1 SGHNT and CDR2 YYREEE (reference sequence). The trim removed 5 bases at V and 2 bases at J, leaving 6 bases unmatched. The CDR3 is made up of 14 amino acids. The CDR3 protein is CASSLGQVNTEAFF. CDR3 nucleotide sequence: TGTGCCAGCAGTTTAGGACAGGTTAACACTGAAGCTTTCTTT.